The 15 T cell receptor beta chains below come from one sample, sequenced in a study of T cell responses to AZD1222 COVID-19 vaccine. The method was immunoSEQ multiplex PCR; TCRdb's version includes in-frame clones alone and lacks a portion of them. The sample records 150,000 to 200,000 clones, around 92% being singletons. This sample comprised peripheral blood, obtained on day 0 of AZD1222 vaccination. All receptors come from an adult in good health.

The chain employs TRBV7-9 and TRBJ1-2, with 8 bases fitting TRBD1. The CDR3 loop spans 13 amino acids. J gave up 2 bases and V 5 bases, and 1 base lay outside the gene matches. Germline CDR1 is SEHNR and CDR2 is FQNEAQ (reference sequence). CDR3 sequence: CASSRTGNYGYTF. The DNA of the CDR3 is TGTGCCAGCAGCCGGACAGGGAACTATGGCTACACCTTC.

V gene TRBV5-1 combines with J gene TRBJ1-1, with TRBD1 matching over 7 bases. V was pared by 2 bases and J by 3 bases, with 4 bases of the junction left unmatched. The CDR3 loop spans 14 amino acids. CDR1 and CDR2 (germline): SGHRS, YFSETQ. The CDR3 nucleotides are TGCGCCAGCAGCTTAGTTCAGGGGGACACTGAAGCTTTCTTT. It specifies CASSLVQGDTEAFF.

This clone has a count of ten or more. The chain carries TRBV6-5 and TRBJ1-5; 8 bases fit TRBD1. Trimming at V came to 6 bases and at J to 2 bases, leaving 3 bases not matched to a gene. The germline V gene has CDR1 MNHEY and CDR2 SVGAGI. CDR3 length: 14 residues. CDR3 in DNA: TGTGCCAGCAGGAGGACAGGGCGCAATCAGCCCCAGCATTTT. Its translation: CASRRTGRNQPQHF.

The CDR3 DNA reads TGTGCCATCAGTCAGATCCCCTACGAGCAGTACTTC. Translation gives CAISQIPYEQYF. The rearrangement links TRBV10-3 to TRBJ2-7; D unclear. The germline CDR1 and CDR2 sequences are ENHRY and SYGVKD. V lost 5 bases and J lost 2, with 7 bases in between. This CDR3 is built from 12 residues.

This clone was counted between two and nine times. The J gene is TRBJ2-7, the V gene TRBV19; D call uncertain. Germline V gene sequence: CDR1 LNHDA, CDR2 SQIVND (reference sequence). CDR3 length: 13 amino acids. The V end lost 3 bases, the J end lost 1 base, and 7 bases lay between the germline ends. CDR3 loop: CASSMENSYEQYF. The CDR3 region has the DNA TGTGCCAGTAGTATGGAGAATTCCTACGAGCAGTACTTC. Complete variable domain (other parts from reference TRBV19 and TRBJ2-7): DGGITQSPKYLFRKEGQNVTLSCEQNLNHDAMYWYRQDPGQGLRLIYYSQIVNDFQKGDIAEGYSVSREKKESFPLTVTSAQKNPTAFYLCASSMENSYEQYFGPGTRLTVT.

The rearrangement uses TRBV4-1 and TRBJ1-2, with 7 bases lining up with TRBD1. The CDR3 has 14 amino acids. The ends lost 3 bases at V and 8 bases at J; junction bases unmatched: 9. The V gene's germline CDR1 is MGHRA and CDR2 YSYEKL. DNA of the CDR3: TGCGCCAGCAGCCAGGACACAGGGGTATGGGGCTACACCTTC. Protein product: CASSQDTGVWGYTF.

The chain links TRBV6-6 to TRBJ1-5; no definite D call. This CDR3 has 15 amino acids. Germline V gene data show CDR1 as MNHNY and CDR2 as SVGAGI (reference sequence). The V end was cut by 4 bases, the J end by 3 bases, with 13 bases between. CDR3 in amino acids: CASSSRTVNNQPQHF. The CDR3, as DNA: TGTGCCAGCAGTTCTCGGACGGTAAACAATCAGCCCCAGCATTTT.

The V gene is TRBV14, the J gene TRBJ2-2; TRBD2 might be the D (6 bases). V was cut by 3 bases and J by 4 bases, with 12 bases left in between. Germline lookup yields CDR1 SGHDN and CDR2 FVKESK. The CDR3 is 15 residues long. CDR3 sequence reads: CASSQIGGVTGELFF. DNA of the CDR3: TGTGCCAGCAGCCAGATCGGGGGTGTCACCGGGGAGCTGTTTTTT.

The V gene is TRBV11-2, the J gene TRBJ1-4; D perhaps matches TRBD1 (6 bases). V lost 3 bases and J 0 bases, leaving 8 bases between the germline ends. Germline V gene lookup returns CDR1 SGHAT and CDR2 FQNNGV. CDR3 length: 15 amino acids. The CDR3 DNA reads TGTGCCAGCAGCTTGGACAGTACAACTAATGAAAAACTGTTTTTT. This codes for CASSLDSTTNEKLFF.

The chain is built from TRBV10-3 and TRBJ1-2; TRBD1 might be the D (5 bases). This CDR3 has 12 residues. The V end lost 8 bases, the J end lost 4 bases, and 11 bases lay between the germline ends. Germline V CDR1 and CDR2: ENHRY, SYGVKD. The CDR3 bases are TGTGCCATCTCGGGGGGTAGCTATGGCTACACCTTC. Amino acid sequence: CAISGGSYGYTF.

The CDR3 spells CASSSGRIYEQYF. CDR3 in DNA: TGTGCCAGCAGCTCGGGGCGGATCTACGAGCAGTACTTC. This rearrangement joins TRBV13 to TRBJ2-7, with D perhaps TRBD1 or TRBD2 (5 bases each). Germline V lookup: CDR1 PRHDT, CDR2 FYEKMQ (reference sequence). V was cut by 4 bases and J by 3 bases, with 10 bases left in between. There are 13 residues in the CDR3.

The chain links TRBV18 to TRBJ1-5; D possibly corresponds to TRBD1 (5 bases). The CDR3 has 16 amino acids. Trimming stripped 0 bases from V and 6 bases from J, with 15 bases between. Per the germline V gene, CDR1 is KGHSH and CDR2 is LQKENI. The CDR3 loop reads CASSPPVYGAGQPQHF. DNA of the CDR3: TGTGCCAGCTCACCACCGGTTTACGGGGCGGGTCAGCCCCAGCATTTT. Full variable domain (rest looked up from reference TRBV18 and TRBJ1-5): NAGVMQNPRHLVRRRGQEARLRCSPMKGHSHVYWYRQLPEEGLKFMVYLQKENIIDESGMPKERFSAEFPKEGPSILRIQQVVRGDSAAYFCASSPPVYGAGQPQHFGDGTRLSIL.

The chain employs TRBV19 and TRBJ1-4, with 9 bases identical to TRBD1. Germline CDR1 and CDR2: LNHDA and SQIVND (reference sequence). The CDR3 runs 14 residues. After removal of 9 bases from V and 5 bases from J, the junction contained 7 bases not matched to a gene. The CDR3 region is CASKTGTGNEKLFF. The CDR3 DNA follows: TGTGCCAGCAAAACCGGGACAGGGAATGAAAAACTGTTTTTT. Full variable domain (remainder filled in from reference TRBV19 and TRBJ1-4): DGGITQSPKYLFRKEGQNVTLSCEQNLNHDAMYWYRQDPGQGLRLIYYSQIVNDFQKGDIAEGYSVSREKKESFPLTVTSAQKNPTAFYLCASKTGTGNEKLFFGSGTQLSVL.

This clone was seen only once. The chain is built from TRBV7-2 and TRBJ1-6; D unresolved. There are 16 residues in the CDR3. V was trimmed by 5 bases and J by 4 bases, leaving 15 bases between them. Germline V gene data show CDR1 as SGHTA and CDR2 as FQGNSA. CDR3 sequence: CASSPAGIYYNSPLHF. The CDR3 nucleotides are TGTGCCAGCAGCCCTGCCGGGATTTATTATAATTCACCCCTCCACTTT.

The table lists this clone with a few counts. The chain employs TRBV6-4 and TRBJ2-6; D possibly corresponds to TRBD2 (5 bases). There are 16 residues in the CDR3. Germline CDR1 MRHNA, CDR2 SNTAGT. Trimming took off 0 bases at V and 0 bases at J, with 6 bases between the two ends. The CDR3 DNA is TGTGCCAGCAGTGACTCTGCGGGCTCTGGGGCCAACGTCCTGACTTTC. This translates into CASSDSAGSGANVLTF.